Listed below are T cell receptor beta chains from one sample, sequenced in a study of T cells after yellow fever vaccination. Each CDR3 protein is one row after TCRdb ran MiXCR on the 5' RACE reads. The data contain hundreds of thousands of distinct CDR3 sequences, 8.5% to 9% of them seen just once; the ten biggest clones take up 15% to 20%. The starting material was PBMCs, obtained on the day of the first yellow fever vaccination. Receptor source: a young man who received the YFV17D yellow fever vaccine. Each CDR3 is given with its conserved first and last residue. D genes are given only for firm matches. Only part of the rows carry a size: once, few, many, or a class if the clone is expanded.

TGTGCCAGTAGAGGTTCAGGGGGCGCAGGTGAGGCTTTCTTT,CASRGSGGAGEAFF,few,TRBD1,TRBJ1-1,TRBV19
TGCGCCAGCACCGGGTCTAATGAAGAGACCCAGTACTTC,CASTGSNEETQYF,few,NA,TRBJ2-5,TRBV5-1
TGTGCCAGCAGCCGGAGAAGGGACACTAATGAAAAACTGTTTTTT,CASSRRRDTNEKLFF,NA,NA,TRBJ1-4,TRBV28
TGTGCCAGCAGCCGGGGGGGCCAGGCAGATACGCAGTATTTT,CASSRGGQADTQYF,NA,TRBD2,TRBJ2-3,TRBV11-3
TGTGCCACCAGCAGAGGGGGGGTTGGGGATGAGCAGTTCTTC,CATSRGGVGDEQFF,few,NA,TRBJ2-1,TRBV15
TGTGCCAGCAGCGAAGGCTCGGGCTATGGCTACACCTTC,CASSEGSGYGYTF,NA,NA,TRBJ1-2,TRBV9
TGTGCCAGTAGTATAGATCGGCGGCACCGCTACACCTTC,CASSIDRRHRYTF,NA,NA,TRBJ1-2,TRBV19
TGTGCCATCACCGAGCAGTGGAACTATGGCTACACCTTC,CAITEQWNYGYTF,NA,NA,TRBJ1-2,TRBV10-3
TGCGCCAGCAGCCGCTACCGGGACTTTGAGCAGTTCTTC,CASSRYRDFEQFF,few,NA,TRBJ2-1,TRBV4-3
TGTGCCAGCGCGGGGTCTGGGGCCAACGTCCTGACTTTC,CASAGSGANVLTF,NA,NA,TRBJ2-6,TRBV7-9
TGCGCCAGCAGCTTGATCAGAGAAGCTACCGGGGAGCTGTTTTTT,CASSLIREATGELFF,NA,NA,TRBJ2-2,TRBV5-1
TGTGCCAGCAGCGGTACTGGCGGGGCAAGAGGCACAGATACGCAGTATTTT,CASSGTGGARGTDTQYF,NA,NA,TRBJ2-3,TRBV5-4
TGTGCCAGTAGTCGACGACACAATGAGCAGTTCTTC,CASSRRHNEQFF,NA,NA,TRBJ2-1,TRBV19
TGTGCCATCAGTCCACGGTCCTACAATGAGCAGTTCTTC,CAISPRSYNEQFF,NA,NA,TRBJ2-1,TRBV10-3
TGCAGTGCCCCGAGAGAGACTCAAGAGACCCAGTACTTC,CSAPRETQETQYF,few,NA,TRBJ2-5,TRBV20-1
TGTTCGGCGGGGGGGCCTTACGAGCAGTACTTC,CSAGGPYEQYF,few,TRBD2,TRBJ2-7,TRBV6-5
TGTGCCACCAGCAGAGAGGGGGCGCGACAGCCCCAGCATTTT,CATSREGARQPQHF,NA,NA,TRBJ1-5,TRBV15
TGTGCCAGCAGCTTAAGTTTCACTAACGCTGAGCAGTTCTTC,CASSLSFTNAEQFF,NA,NA,TRBJ2-1,TRBV7-2
TGTGCCAGCAGCTCGACCGACAGATCCTACAATGAGCAGTTCTTC,CASSSTDRSYNEQFF,many,NA,TRBJ2-1,TRBV3-1
TGTGCCAGCAAACCAGGACAGGGGGCAGACTATGGCTACACCTTC,CASKPGQGADYGYTF,few,TRBD1,TRBJ1-2,TRBV9
TGTGCCACCAGTGATGATAGCAGGGGGGGCTATGGCTACACCTTC,CATSDDSRGGYGYTF,NA,TRBD1,TRBJ1-2,TRBV24-1
TGTGCCAGCAGCGCGTCCGGACTAGCGGGGGACCCCCCGAGCTCCTACAATGAGCAGTTCTTC,CASSASGLAGDPPSSYNEQFF,NA,TRBD2,TRBJ2-1,TRBV11-2
TGTGCCAGCAGCCTCGTAAACCCAGCGGGGGGATTCGAAGAGACCCAGTACTTC,CASSLVNPAGGFEETQYF,NA,TRBD2,TRBJ2-5,TRBV6-2/TRBV6-3
TGTGCCAGCAGTTTACGGAGCTCTGGAAACACCATATATTTT,CASSLRSSGNTIYF,many,NA,TRBJ1-3,TRBV12-3/TRBV12-4
TGTGCCACCAACCCCGGGGGGGTTTTTGGCTACACCTTC,CATNPGGVFGYTF,few,NA,TRBJ1-2,TRBV19
TGTGCCAGCAGCTCCGGACAGCGAGGCTATGGCTACACCTTC,CASSSGQRGYGYTF,few,NA,TRBJ1-2,TRBV5-6
TGTGCCATCAGTGCGAGTGGCGGGGGCACAGATACGCAGTATTTT,CAISASGGGTDTQYF,NA,NA,TRBJ2-3,TRBV10-3